This passage covers 26 T cell receptor beta chains from one sample sequenced in a study of blood T cells in healthy people across ages. Together with a sample-barcoded 5' primer, a J-beta primer mix was included in a second PCR lasting about 7 to 12 cycles. TCRdb re-analysed the 5' RACE reads in MiXCR, keeping a single row per CDR3 protein. Of roughly 2 million distinct CDR3 sequences detected, about 49% appear once; the ten largest clones hold approximately 2.1%. Sequencing used blood. Source of these receptors: a woman in her thirties or forties in good health.

The table lists this clonotype with a count of one. The chain joins TRBV7-6 to TRBJ2-7, with 9 positions matching TRBD2. V shed 5 bases and J 2 bases; nucleotides not matched to a gene: 10. Germline values: CDR1 SGHVS, CDR2 FNYEAQ. This CDR3 is built from 16 residues. CDR3 coding DNA: TGTGCCAGCAGCCTCCCCCGCGGGGGGGATCCCTACGAGCAGTACTTC. Encoded protein: CASSLPRGGDPYEQYF. Together with reference TRBV7-6 and TRBJ2-7, the CDR3 gives the full variable domain: GAGVSQSPRYKVTKRGQDVALRCDPISGHVSLYWYRQALGQGPEFLTYFNYEAQQDKSGLPNDRFSAERPEGSISTLTIQRTEQRDSAMYRCASSLPRGGDPYEQYFGPGTRLTVT.

The chain joins TRBV7-8 to TRBJ2-3, with 8 bases aligning to TRBD1. V was clipped by 5 bases and J by 1 base; unmatched bases: 5. The germline V gene has CDR1 SGHVS and CDR2 FQNEAQ. The CDR3 is 15 amino acids. This chain's CDR3 is CASSAGGAGTDTQYF. CDR3 coding DNA: TGTGCCAGCAGCGCAGGGGGCGCGGGCACAGATACGCAGTATTTT.

The rearrangement links TRBV4-3 to TRBJ1-4; D ambiguous. Per the germline V gene, CDR1 is LGHNA and CDR2 is YSLEER. This CDR3 has 16 residues. V dropped 0 bases and J dropped 4 bases, with 12 bases sitting between them. The CDR3 is CASSQEATGSNEKLFF. For the CDR3, the DNA is TGCGCCAGCAGCCAAGAAGCGACGGGGAGTAATGAAAAACTGTTTTTT.

This clonotype was seen just once. The rearrangement uses TRBV3-1 and TRBJ2-1, with TRBD2 matching 7 bases. The CDR3 totals 12 residues. The germline V gene encodes CDR1 LGHDT and CDR2 YNNKEL (reference sequence). V was clipped by 0 bases and J by 12 bases; unmatched bases: 2. This CDR3 is CASSQESGGQFF. CDR3 coding DNA: TGTGCCAGCAGCCAAGAATCGGGAGGGCAGTTCTTC.

The chain carries TRBV20-1 and TRBJ2-7; no clear D. V dropped 3 bases and J dropped 0 bases, with 12 bases sitting between them. This CDR3 is built from 14 residues. Germline loops: CDR1 DFQATT, CDR2 SNEGSKA (reference sequence). CDR3 nucleotide sequence: TGCAGTGCTAGGCCGCCCTCGGGCTCCTACGAGCAGTACTTC. Translating it yields CSARPPSGSYEQYF.

The chain uses TRBV7-2 and TRBJ1-2, with D tentatively TRBD1 (5 bases). CDR1 is SGHTA and CDR2 is FQGNSA in the germline V gene. The CDR3 runs to 14 residues. V was trimmed by 2 bases and J by 7 bases, leaving 14 bases between them. The CDR3 DNA sequence: TGTGCCAGCAGCTTAATGTTCAGGGCCGGTGGCTACACCTTC. As protein: CASSLMFRAGGYTF.

The chain has TRBV4-2 and TRBJ1-6, with 9 bases identical to TRBD1. V was pared by 1 base and J by 6 bases, with 7 bases of the junction left unmatched. The CDR3 extends over 17 amino acids. Germline V gives CDR1 LGHNA, CDR2 YNFKEQ. The DNA for the CDR3 is TGTGCCAGCAGCCAAGCGGAACCGGGACAGGGTAATTCACCCCTCCACTTT. It is translated as CASSQAEPGQGNSPLHF.

The V call is TRBV15, the J call TRBJ2-7; 9 nucleotides agree with TRBD1. This CDR3 is 17 amino acids long. The germline CDR1 and CDR2 sequences are LNHNV and YYDKDF (reference sequence). V lost 0 bases and J lost 2; bases outside the gene matches: 8. The CDR3 DNA follows: TGTGCCACCAGCAGAGATTTCGGGACAGGGAACGCCTACGAGCAGTACTTC. Amino acid sequence: CATSRDFGTGNAYEQYF.

This clonotype turned up a few times. The CDR3 sequence: CASRSSGPRLYGYTF. CDR3 in DNA: TGTGCCAGCAGGTCCTCCGGGCCGCGCCTCTATGGCTACACCTTC. The chain is built from TRBV27 and TRBJ1-2; D gene ambiguous. From germline, CDR1 is MNHEY and CDR2 SMNVEV (reference sequence). The CDR3 extends over 15 amino acids. V lost 6 bases and J 4 bases, leaving 18 bases between the germline ends.

This rearrangement joins TRBV7-2 to TRBJ1-6, with D uncertain. The CDR3 covers 14 residues. The ends were cut back, 1 base at V and 7 bases at J, with 8 bases in the middle. Germline assignment: CDR1 SGHTA and CDR2 FQGNSA. For the CDR3, the DNA is TGTGCCAGCAGCTTAGGCCTACAGAATTCACCCCTCCACTTT. Translating it yields CASSLGLQNSPLHF.

The rearrangement uses TRBV6-6 and TRBJ2-7; 14 bases are a match to TRBD2. This CDR3 is 16 amino acids long. Trimming removed 2 bases from V and 6 bases from J; junction bases left unmatched: 6. Germline assignment: CDR1 MNHNY and CDR2 SVGAGI (reference sequence). CDR3 sequence (DNA): TGTGCCAGCAGTTACGGCCTGACTAGCGGGAGGGCCGAGCAGTACTTC. This gives the protein CASSYGLTSGRAEQYF.

This clonotype appeared a few times. This chain connects TRBV24-1 to TRBJ2-7; the D is unclear. The CDR3 extends over 13 amino acids. V was clipped by 2 bases and J by 2 bases, with 6 bases between them. Germline lookup yields CDR1 KGHDR and CDR2 SFDVKD. CDR3 protein: CATSDSGAYEQYF. Written as DNA, the CDR3 is TGTGCCACCAGTGATTCAGGAGCCTACGAGCAGTACTTC.

This chain connects TRBV6-2 or TRBV6-3 to TRBJ1-1; the D gene is possibly TRBD1 (5 bases). Germline V gene sequence: CDR1 MNHEY, CDR2 SVGEGT. V was trimmed by 4 bases and J by 2 bases, leaving 17 bases between them. CDR3 size: 16 residues. The CDR3: CASSWAFGTPNTEAFF. Written as DNA, the CDR3 is TGTGCCAGCAGTTGGGCCTTCGGGACGCCAAACACTGAAGCTTTCTTT.

The CDR3 DNA is TGCAGTGCTAGACACCCAGCGGGGGGCACAGATACGCAGTATTTT. Its protein is CSARHPAGGTDTQYF. This chain joins TRBV20-1 and TRBJ2-3; 8 bases agree with TRBD2. The CDR3 has 15 residues. The V segment lost 2 bases and the J segment 1 base; nucleotides outside the gene matches: 5. The germline V gene encodes CDR1 DFQATT and CDR2 SNEGSKA (reference sequence).

The V gene is TRBV6-1, the J gene TRBJ2-1, with 8 positions matching TRBD2. The CDR3 is 16 residues long. Trimming cost V 0 bases and J 5 bases; bases outside gene matches: 6. Per the germline V gene, CDR1 is MNHNS and CDR2 is SASEGT. The chain's CDR3 is CASSEAPGGGHNEQFF. CDR3 DNA sequence: TGTGCCAGCAGTGAAGCTCCGGGGGGGGGGCACAATGAGCAGTTCTTC.

The chain recombines TRBV7-6 with TRBJ2-7; D perhaps matches TRBD2 (6 bases). V was cut by 3 bases and J by 7 bases, with 19 bases left in between. The CDR3 contains 15 residues. The germline V gene has CDR1 SGHVS and CDR2 FNYEAQ. The CDR3 DNA sequence: TGTGCCAGCAGCTTGTCCGCGCGGGGTCTGGGGGAGCAGTACTTC. This codes for CASSLSARGLGEQYF.

About this clonotype itself: The germline gene is not matched at one end of the junction; a read error may be the cause. V gene TRBV4-3 combines with J gene TRBJ2-3, with a weak D call TRBD2 (5 bases). The CDR3 runs 15 residues. Germline-derived CDR1 and CDR2 are LGHNA and YSLEER. CDR3 nucleotide sequence: TGCGCCAGCAGCCAAGATGCGCCTAGCACAGATACGCGGTATTTT. Protein: CASSQDAPSTDTRYF.

The gene calls are TRBV4-2 and TRBJ2-1; D gene unclear. Germline CDR1 LGHNA, CDR2 YNFKEQ. The CDR3 has 12 residues. Deletions cut 2 bases from V and 5 bases from J, with 4 bases between. The DNA of the CDR3 is TGTGCCAGCAGCCAAACAAACAATGAGCAGTTCTTC. It codes for CASSQTNNEQFF.

The rearrangement joins TRBV4-3 to TRBJ1-2; TRBD1 aligns across 12 bases. The CDR3 length is 17 residues. The trim removed 4 bases at V and 4 bases at J, leaving 10 bases unmatched. Germline V gives CDR1 LGHNA, CDR2 YSLEER. The CDR3 spells CASSREGTGGVGYGYTF. DNA for the CDR3: TGCGCCAGCAGCCGAGAAGGGACAGGGGGCGTCGGCTATGGCTACACCTTC.

V and J are TRBV20-1 and TRBJ1-1, with D possibly matching TRBD1 (6 bases). The CDR3 spans 13 residues. The germline gives CDR1 DFQATT, CDR2 SNEGSKA (reference sequence). Trimming took off 1 base at V and 10 bases at J, with 16 bases between the two ends. The CDR3 protein is CSARAGGVGRAFF. CDR3 DNA: TGCAGTGCTAGAGCGGGGGGCGTCGGTAGAGCTTTCTTT.

The V call is TRBV2, the J call TRBJ2-5, with D tentatively TRBD1 (6 bases). Trimming removed 1 base at V and 5 bases at J, with 14 bases between. Germline V CDR1 and CDR2: SNHLY, FYNNEI. The CDR3 has 15 residues. This CDR3 is CASSEVGTPGETQYF. Here the CDR3 DNA reads TGTGCCAGCAGTGAAGTAGGGACACCTGGGGAGACCCAGTACTTC.

The genes are TRBV2 and TRBJ2-3, with unresolved D. Germline CDR1 is SNHLY and CDR2 is FYNNEI. With 2 bases removed from V and 5 bases from J, the gap between germline ends came to 8 bases. There are 13 residues in the CDR3. This CDR3 is CASSELRGDTQYF. For the CDR3, the DNA is TGTGCCAGCAGTGAATTACGAGGAGATACGCAGTATTTT.

CDR3 nucleotides: TGCGCCAGCAGCTTGACCCAGGGGGCCGCCACCGGGGAGCTGTTTTTT. Protein product: CASSLTQGAATGELFF. This chain uses TRBV5-1 with TRBJ2-2, with TRBD1 matching over 8 bases. The CDR3 extends over 16 amino acids. Germline V gene lookup returns CDR1 SGHRS and CDR2 YFSETQ. The trim removed 1 base at V and 4 bases at J, leaving 6 bases unmatched. Full variable domain (rest looked up from reference TRBV5-1 and TRBJ2-2): KAGVTQTPRYLIKTRGQQVTLSCSPISGHRSVSWYQQTPGQGLQFLFEYFSETQRNKGNFPGRFSGRQFSNSRSEMNVSTLELGDSALYLCASSLTQGAATGELFFGEGSRLTVL.

The chain has TRBV10-1 and TRBJ2-3, with 8 nucleotides matching TRBD2. The CDR3 spans 17 residues. V trimming: 2 bases; J trimming: 2 bases; junction bases outside the gene matches: 9. Germline V gene lookup returns CDR1 WNHNN and CDR2 SYGVQD (reference sequence). The CDR3 region is CASSERASGRFTDTQYF. Here the CDR3 DNA reads TGCGCCAGCAGTGAGAGAGCTAGCGGGCGCTTCACAGATACGCAGTATTTT.

This clonotype turned up a few times. The genes are TRBV5-1 and TRBJ2-1; possibly TRBD1 for D (6 bases). V lost 4 bases to trimming and J lost 10 bases, with 15 bases between them. The CDR3 contains 13 residues. CDR1 is SGHRS and CDR2 is YFSETQ in the germline V gene. DNA for the CDR3: TGCGCCAGCAGCCGGCCAGGGGTGCGCGAGCAGTTCTTC. Translation: CASSRPGVREQFF.

The CDR3 reads CASSLAVLGQGLGGETQYF. The CDR3 DNA follows: TGTGCCAGCAGCTTAGCTGTGTTGGGACAGGGTTTGGGTGGCGAGACCCAGTACTTC. This chain uses TRBV7-2 with TRBJ2-5, with TRBD1 identical over 9 bases. V was pared by 0 bases and J by 5 bases, with 16 bases of the junction left unmatched. The CDR3 is made up of 19 amino acids. CDR1 is SGHTA, CDR2 FQGNSA, per germline. The full variable domain, rest sourced from reference TRBV7-2 and TRBJ2-5, is GAGVSQSPSNKVTEKGKDVELRCDPISGHTALYWYRQSLGQGLEFLIYFQGNSAPDKSGLPSDRFSAERTGGSVSTLTIQRTQQEDSAVYLCASSLAVLGQGLGGETQYFGPGTRLLVL.